This TCR beta chain was captured by sequencing in a study of blood T cell repertoires in COVID-19. At the level of the study: Collection of acute and convalescent COVID-19 samples took place in the United States, Italy and Spain.

V was shortened by 1 base and J by 1 base, with 10 bases between the two germline ends. The CDR3 has 15 residues. CDR1 is KGHSH, CDR2 LQKENI, per germline. This table comes from immunoSEQ multiplex PCR, and its TCRdb copy is limited to in-frame clones, with some not included. The sample lists approximately 80,000 clones, roughly 90% occurring once. Sequencing used peripheral blood. The sequence came from a human donor in a cohort sampled during active COVID-19. This chain joins TRBV18 and TRBJ1-1; D is possibly TRBD1 (6 bases). The CDR3 spells CASSPLEGENTEAFF. CDR3 in DNA: TGTGCCAGCTCACCACTTGAGGGGGAGAACACTGAAGCTTTCTTT.